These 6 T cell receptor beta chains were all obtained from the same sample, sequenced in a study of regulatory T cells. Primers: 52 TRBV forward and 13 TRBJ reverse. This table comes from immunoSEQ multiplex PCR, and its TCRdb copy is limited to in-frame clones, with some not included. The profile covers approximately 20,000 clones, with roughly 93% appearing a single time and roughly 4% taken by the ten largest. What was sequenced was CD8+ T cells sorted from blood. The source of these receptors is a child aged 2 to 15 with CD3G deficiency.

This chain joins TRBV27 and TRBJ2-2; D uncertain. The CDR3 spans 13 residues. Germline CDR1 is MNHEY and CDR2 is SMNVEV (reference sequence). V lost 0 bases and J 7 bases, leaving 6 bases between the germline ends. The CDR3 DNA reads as TGTGCCAGCAGTTTATCGTGGGGCGGGGAGCTGTTTTTT. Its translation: CASSLSWGGELFF.

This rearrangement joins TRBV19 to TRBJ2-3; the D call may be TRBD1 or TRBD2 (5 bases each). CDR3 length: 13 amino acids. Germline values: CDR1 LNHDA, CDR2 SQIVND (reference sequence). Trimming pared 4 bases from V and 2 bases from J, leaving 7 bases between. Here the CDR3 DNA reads TGTGCCAGTAGTAGGGGGATCACAGATACGCAGTATTTT. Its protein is CASSRGITDTQYF.

The CDR3 sequence: CASSPWTGDEQYF. The DNA of the CDR3 is TGTGCCAGCAGCCCCTGGACGGGCGACGAGCAGTACTTC. The rearrangement joins TRBV6-6 to TRBJ2-7; no clear D. The CDR3 spans 13 residues. V lost 6 bases, J lost 5 bases, and 14 bases lay in between. From germline, CDR1 is MNHNY and CDR2 SVGAGI (reference sequence).

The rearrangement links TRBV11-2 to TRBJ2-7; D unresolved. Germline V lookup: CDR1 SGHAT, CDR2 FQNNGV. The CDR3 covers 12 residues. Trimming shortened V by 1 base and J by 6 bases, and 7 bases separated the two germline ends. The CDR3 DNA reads TGTGCCAGCAGCTTAGGCGGCGTCGAGCAGTACTTC. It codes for CASSLGGVEQYF.

The DNA of the CDR3 is TGTGCCAGCAGTGTACCTAGCCAGCGCCCCTCCTACAATGAGCAGTTCTTC. Translated: CASSVPSQRPSYNEQFF. The chain is built from TRBV28 and TRBJ2-1, with a tentative D call TRBD2 (5 bases). The CDR3 is 17 residues long. Trimming stripped 5 bases from V and 0 bases from J, with 17 bases between. Looked up from germline, CDR1 is MDHEN and CDR2 is SYDVKM.

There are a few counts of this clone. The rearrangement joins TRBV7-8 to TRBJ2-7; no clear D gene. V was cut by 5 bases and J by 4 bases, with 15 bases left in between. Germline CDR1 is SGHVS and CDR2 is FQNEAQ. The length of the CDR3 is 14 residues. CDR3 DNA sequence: TGTGCCAGCAGCCGCCTCCCCGCTTCGTACGAGCAGTACTTC. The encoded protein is CASSRLPASYEQYF.